The 27 T cell receptor beta chains reported below all come from one sample, sequenced in a study of blood T cell repertoires in COVID-19. The assay was immunoSEQ multiplex PCR, and TCRdb's table has in-frame clones only and misses some. The sample has under 300,000 clones, approximately 85% seen once. Sequencing used peripheral blood. Source of these receptors: a man older than 75 with acute or convalescent COVID-19.

The J gene is TRBJ2-1, the V gene TRBV19; 8 bases map to TRBD2. J lost 10 bases, V lost 6 bases, and 11 bases had no gene match. Per the germline V gene, CDR1 is LNHDA and CDR2 is SQIVND (reference sequence). This CDR3 has 14 residues. The CDR3: CASSKERGRWEQFF. The CDR3 DNA sequence: TGTGCCAGTAGCAAGGAGCGGGGGAGGTGGGAGCAGTTCTTC.

The chain combines TRBV19 with TRBJ1-1; D is unresolved. The CDR3 spans 17 residues. V lost 6 bases to trimming and J lost 1 base, with 21 bases between them. From germline, CDR1 is LNHDA and CDR2 SQIVND (reference sequence). CDR3 DNA: TGTGCCAGTAGCCCCCGGAGGGCAGGTTTTAGGAACACTGAAGCTTTCTTT. Amino acids: CASSPRRAGFRNTEAFF.

The chain employs TRBV28 and TRBJ2-1, with 7 positions matching TRBD2. The V and J ends lost 3 bases and 0 bases, in that order; junction bases with no gene match: 2. The V gene's germline CDR1 is MDHEN and CDR2 SYDVKM. The CDR3 has 15 amino acids. The CDR3 bases are TGTGCCAGCAGTTTGGGGAGGGCCTCCTACAATGAGCAGTTCTTC. It yields the protein CASSLGRASYNEQFF. The variable domain in full, completed from reference TRBV28 and TRBJ2-1, reads DVKVTQSSRYLVKRTGEKVFLECVQDMDHENMFWYRQDPGLGLRLIYFSYDVKMKEKGDIPEGYSVSREKKERFSLILESASTNQTSMYLCASSLGRASYNEQFFGPGTRLTVL.

Points on this clone: Compared with germline, one end of the junction differs, possibly owing to a read error. The chain carries TRBV28 and TRBJ1-3, with 7 bases matching TRBD1. The germline CDR1 and CDR2 sequences are MDHEN and SYDVKM. The CDR3 totals 13 residues. DNA of the CDR3: TGTGCCAGCCGTTTACAGGGGAAGGACACCATATATTTT. It yields the protein CASRLQGKDTIYF.

The chain employs TRBV5-4 and TRBJ2-7, with 11 bases matching TRBD2. The germline gives CDR1 SGHNT, CDR2 YYREEE (reference sequence). The V and J ends lost 4 bases and 2 bases, in that order; junction bases with no gene match: 8. The CDR3 loop spans 16 amino acids. Here the CDR3 reads CASSHSLAGGTYEQYF. The CDR3 nucleotides are TGTGCCAGCAGCCATTCCTTAGCGGGGGGGACCTACGAGCAGTACTTC.

This clone was found once. The CDR3 DNA reads TGTGCCAGCAGCTTCCAGGGGGGCCATGGGACTGAAGCTTTCTTT. Translating gives CASSFQGGHGTEAFF. This chain links TRBV5-6 with TRBJ1-1, with TRBD1 matching 7 bases. The germline CDR1 and CDR2 sequences are SGHDT and YYEEEE. Trimming at V came to 2 bases and at J to 5 bases, leaving 9 bases not matched to a gene. The CDR3 is 15 amino acids.

This chain joins TRBV19 and TRBJ1-2, with no clear D. The germline CDR1 and CDR2 sequences are LNHDA and SQIVND (reference sequence). Trimming removed 5 bases from V and 0 bases from J, with 13 bases in between. This CDR3 has 15 amino acids. The CDR3 bases are TGTGCCAGTAGTTCGCCGACCCAGGCTAACTATGGCTACACCTTC. Its protein is CASSSPTQANYGYTF.

The chain joins TRBV6-5 to TRBJ2-7; 7 bases match TRBD1. CDR1 and CDR2 (germline): MNHEY, SVGAGI. This CDR3 is built from 14 residues. J lost 2 bases, V lost 7 bases, and 8 bases had no gene match. The CDR3 region has the DNA TGTGCCAGCACCGGACAGGCTAGGCCCTACGAGCAGTACTTC. This encodes CASTGQARPYEQYF.

The chain employs TRBV5-4 and TRBJ1-4; the match to TRBD1 covers 9 bases. This CDR3 comprises 14 residues. J gave up 6 bases and V 7 bases, and 7 bases lay outside the gene matches. The germline gives CDR1 SGHNT, CDR2 YYREEE (reference sequence). The CDR3 sequence: CASYRQGVDEKLFF. In DNA form, the CDR3 reads TGTGCCAGCTATCGACAGGGGGTGGATGAAAAACTGTTTTTT. Combining the CDR3 with reference TRBV5-4 and TRBJ1-4 gives the whole variable domain ETGVTQSPTHLIKTRGQQVTLRCSSQSGHNTVSWYQQALGQGPQFIFQYYREEENGRGNFPPRFSGLQFPNYSSELNVNALELDDSALYLCASYRQGVDEKLFFGSGTQLSVL.

The V and J genes are TRBV7-9 and TRBJ1-2, with 7 bases that match TRBD1. This CDR3 region has 12 residues. The germline gives CDR1 SEHNR, CDR2 FQNEAQ (reference sequence). V lost 5 bases, J lost 8 bases, and 5 bases stayed unmatched. The CDR3 nucleotides are TGTGCCAGCAGCCGACAGGGCCGGGGCTACACCTTC. It specifies CASSRQGRGYTF.

This clone was found once. The chain joins TRBV11-3 to TRBJ2-1; D is ambiguous. Germline CDR1 is SGHNT and CDR2 is YENEEA. The CDR3 is 13 residues long. Trimming removed 4 bases from V and 3 bases from J, with 7 bases in between. The CDR3 spells CASSSVNYNEQFF. The CDR3 region has the DNA TGTGCCAGCAGCTCCGTAAACTACAATGAGCAGTTCTTC.

The V call is TRBV6-1, the J call TRBJ2-1, with 7 positions matching TRBD2. Germline V gene sequence: CDR1 MNHNS, CDR2 SASEGT. The trim removed 4 bases at V and 1 base at J, leaving 7 bases unmatched. The CDR3 consists of 16 residues. In DNA form, the CDR3 reads TGTGCCAGCAGTGTAAGTTTAGCGGGTTCCTACAATGAGCAGTTCTTC. This encodes CASSVSLAGSYNEQFF.

The V gene is TRBV19, the J gene TRBJ2-4, with D perhaps matching TRBD1 (5 bases). CDR1 and CDR2 (germline): LNHDA, SQIVND (reference sequence). The CDR3 is made up of 17 amino acids. The V and J ends lost 6 bases and 0 bases respectively, with 18 bases between them. The CDR3 reads CASSLLTQEIAKNIQYF. CDR3 nucleotides: TGTGCCAGTAGCCTGCTGACACAGGAAATAGCCAAAAACATTCAGTACTTC.

The V and J genes are TRBV28 and TRBJ1-5, with a possible D match to TRBD1 (6 bases). This CDR3 is 16 amino acids long. V lost 10 bases and J 0 bases, leaving 19 bases between the germline ends. The germline gives CDR1 MDHEN, CDR2 SYDVKM. The chain's CDR3 is CATRGGNMNSNQPQHF. DNA of the CDR3: TGTGCCACCAGAGGGGGTAACATGAATAGCAATCAGCCCCAGCATTTT.

This clone has only one observation. The chain carries TRBV5-1 and TRBJ2-7; 7 nucleotides match TRBD2. With V trimmed by 5 bases and J by 2 bases, 7 bases remained unmatched. The germline V gene encodes CDR1 SGHRS and CDR2 YFSETQ. The CDR3 consists of 14 residues. The CDR3 DNA follows: TGCGCCAGCAGTAGCAGGCGGGGGACCTACGAGCAGTACTTC. Its translation is CASSSRRGTYEQYF.

This clone has more than one count but fewer than ten. V is TRBV28 and J is TRBJ1-2, with D perhaps TRBD1 (6 bases). CDR3 length: 15 residues. V was shortened by 4 bases and J by 3 bases, with 15 bases between the two germline ends. Germline loops: CDR1 MDHEN, CDR2 SYDVKM. The DNA of the CDR3 is TGTGCCAGCAGTTCCGGACAGAACCTATACTATGGCTACACCTTC. It yields the protein CASSSGQNLYYGYTF.

V and J are TRBV7-2 and TRBJ1-1; D perhaps matches TRBD1 (6 bases). Germline lookup yields CDR1 SGHTA and CDR2 FQGNSA. V dropped 4 bases and J dropped 1 base, with 10 bases sitting between them. The CDR3 totals 14 residues. CDR3 nucleotide sequence: TGTGCCAGCAGCTATGACAGGCGGAACACTGAAGCTTTCTTT. This codes for CASSYDRRNTEAFF.

This clone was counted only a few times. The chain recombines TRBV6-5 with TRBJ1-5, with 9 bases identical to TRBD1. In germline, CDR1 is MNHEY, CDR2 SVGAGI. J gave up 4 bases and V 5 bases, and 3 bases lay outside the gene matches. The CDR3 has 14 amino acids. The CDR3 DNA follows: TGTGCCAGCAGTCCGGGACAGGGAAATCAGCCCCAGCATTTT. It yields the protein CASSPGQGNQPQHF.

The chain combines TRBV6-5 with TRBJ1-3; 8 bases fit TRBD1. Germline loops: CDR1 MNHEY, CDR2 SVGAGI. CDR3 length equals 16 residues. Trimming removed 2 bases from V and 2 bases from J; junction bases left unmatched: 5. The CDR3 reads CASSYALTGAGNTIYF. In DNA, the CDR3 is TGTGCCAGCAGTTACGCCCTGACAGGGGCTGGAAACACCATATATTTT.

The V and J genes are TRBV25-1 and TRBJ1-1; TRBD1 matches at 8 bases. The junction had 10 bases not matched to a gene; V was cut back by 7 bases and J by 3 bases. Germline V lookup: CDR1 MGHDK, CDR2 SYGVNS. This CDR3 has 15 amino acids. The CDR3 DNA reads TGTGCCAGCACCTTAACCGGGACAGGTTACACTGAAGCTTTCTTT. Translation: CASTLTGTGYTEAFF.

The chain employs TRBV2 and TRBJ1-1; D unclear. The germline gives CDR1 SNHLY, CDR2 FYNNEI. This CDR3 is 14 amino acids long. Trimming left V 8 bases short and J 1 base short, with 14 bases between. DNA of the CDR3: TGTGCCAGCTCCAGAGGGTACGGGAACACTGAAGCTTTCTTT. Protein: CASSRGYGNTEAFF.

CDR3 amino acids: CASRLYRDRESHEQFF. In DNA form, the CDR3 reads TGTGCCAGCAGACTTTACCGGGACAGGGAGTCGCATGAGCAGTTCTTC. The chain has TRBV27 and TRBJ2-1, with 9 bases fitting TRBD1. Germline V gene data show CDR1 as MNHEY and CDR2 as SMNVEV (reference sequence). J lost 8 bases, V lost 6 bases, and 14 bases had no gene match. CDR3 length: 16 amino acids.

This clone was counted a single time. The rearrangement links TRBV6-5 to TRBJ1-2; the D is unclear. The germline V and J ends were trimmed by 0 bases and 2 bases, with 7 bases remaining between them. Looked up from germline, CDR1 is MNHEY and CDR2 is SVGAGI. The CDR3 covers 14 residues. The CDR3 nucleotides are TGTGCCAGCAGTTACTCGGGCAGGAACTATGGCTACACCTTC. It encodes CASSYSGRNYGYTF.

The V and J genes are TRBV9 and TRBJ2-5, with 7 bases aligning to TRBD1. Germline CDR1 is SGDLS and CDR2 is YYNGEE. The CDR3 consists of 15 residues. Trimming at V came to 2 bases and at J to 4 bases, leaving 8 bases not matched to a gene. The CDR3 spells CASSVSGTDGETQYF. For the CDR3, the DNA is TGTGCCAGCAGCGTGTCCGGGACAGACGGAGAGACCCAGTACTTC.

This rearrangement joins TRBV28 to TRBJ1-1; D is unclear. Germline assignment: CDR1 MDHEN and CDR2 SYDVKM. The length of the CDR3 is 13 residues. Between the trimmed V and J ends, which lost 4 bases and 1 base, there was a span of 7 bases. CDR3 nucleotide sequence: TGTGCCAGCAGTTACAACCCGAACACTGAAGCTTTCTTT. As protein: CASSYNPNTEAFF. Combining the CDR3 with reference TRBV28 and TRBJ1-1 gives the whole variable domain DVKVTQSSRYLVKRTGEKVFLECVQDMDHENMFWYRQDPGLGLRLIYFSYDVKMKEKGDIPEGYSVSREKKERFSLILESASTNQTSMYLCASSYNPNTEAFFGQGTRLTVV.

V is TRBV5-6 and J is TRBJ2-2; 8 bases match TRBD1. Germline values: CDR1 SGHDT, CDR2 YYEEEE. J was trimmed by 1 base and V by 4 bases; bases with no gene match: 9. The CDR3 covers 17 residues. CDR3 nucleotide sequence: TGTGCCAGCAGCCCGGCCAGGGGGCTCGGGAACACCGGGGAGCTGTTTTTT. Translation gives CASSPARGLGNTGELFF.

This clone was counted only a few times. The V call is TRBV4-1, the J call TRBJ1-2, with 9 nucleotides matching TRBD1. Unmatched junction bases numbered 12, after V lost 3 bases and J lost 4 bases. The CDR3 spans 17 residues. The germline V gene has CDR1 MGHRA and CDR2 YSYEKL. The CDR3 sequence: CASSHPPGQGQIYGYTF. The CDR3 DNA follows: TGCGCCAGCAGCCACCCCCCGGGACAGGGACAAATCTATGGCTACACCTTC.